Each of the 28 T cell receptor beta chains below was sequenced from the same sample in a study of shared clonotypes between healthy human individuals. Some clones are missing from TCRdb's copy, which holds only in-frame ones; the method was immunoSEQ multiplex PCR. This table holds approximately 1.5 million clones, 97% to 99% found once. Material: naive CD4+ T cells sorted from blood. This sample's subset: CD45RA+ positively selected. The receptor set was obtained from a young man in good health.

The rearrangement links TRBV10-1 to TRBJ2-3; D remains unclear. Germline V gene lookup returns CDR1 WNHNN and CDR2 SYGVQD (reference sequence). This CDR3 is 13 amino acids long. V was trimmed by 8 bases and J by 2 bases, leaving 11 bases between them. CDR3 region: CASSRGDTDTQYF. The CDR3 DNA reads as TGCGCCAGCTCCCGTGGAGACACAGATACGCAGTATTTT.

The chain joins TRBV27 to TRBJ2-3; TRBD2 aligns across 10 bases. V shed 5 bases, J shed 0 bases, and the junction held 2 bases outside the gene matches. The CDR3 consists of 15 residues. The germline gives CDR1 MNHEY, CDR2 SMNVEV (reference sequence). As DNA, the CDR3 is TGTGCCAGCAGTCCTAGCGGGAGTAGCACAGATACGCAGTATTTT. Its protein is CASSPSGSSTDTQYF.

The chain uses TRBV7-2 and TRBJ2-3; the D is unclear. CDR3 length equals 14 residues. Looked up from germline, CDR1 is SGHTA and CDR2 is FQGNSA. The V gene lost 3 bases and the J gene lost 0 bases, with 7 bases spanning the gap. CDR3 sequence: CASSLSPSTDTQYF. DNA for the CDR3: TGTGCCAGCAGCTTGAGCCCTAGCACAGATACGCAGTATTTT.

The chain recombines TRBV15 with TRBJ1-1; no clear D gene. Per the germline V gene, CDR1 is LNHNV and CDR2 is YYDKDF (reference sequence). This CDR3 has 14 amino acids. V was trimmed by 3 bases and J by 0 bases, leaving 8 bases between them. The CDR3 DNA is TGTGCCACCAGCAGGGACCCCATGAACACTGAAGCTTTCTTT. Its protein is CATSRDPMNTEAFF.

The rearrangement uses TRBV5-8 and TRBJ1-4, with 8 nucleotides matching TRBD1. Germline lookup yields CDR1 SGHTS and CDR2 YDEGEE. The CDR3 runs 16 residues. V shed 3 bases and J 10 bases; nucleotides not matched to a gene: 14. CDR3 nucleotide sequence: TGTGCCAGCAGCTCGACCTCAGGGGGCTCTAGGAGAAAACTGTTTTTT. Its protein product is CASSSTSGGSRRKLFF.

The chain couples TRBV7-2 to TRBJ1-5; D remains unclear. Trimming took off 1 base at V and 5 bases at J, with 6 bases between the two ends. CDR3 size: 13 residues. Per germline, CDR1 SGHTA and CDR2 FQGNSA. CDR3 coding DNA: TGTGCCAGCAGCTTAGTAGGGTATCAGCCCCAGCATTTT. Residues: CASSLVGYQPQHF.

The V and J genes are TRBV28 and TRBJ1-2; D unclear. The CDR3 covers 13 residues. Per germline, CDR1 MDHEN and CDR2 SYDVKM. V gave up 2 bases and J gave up 6 bases, with 10 bases separating them. The CDR3, as DNA: TGTGCCAGCAGTTTACCGGGTAGGGATGGCTACACCTTC. Its translation: CASSLPGRDGYTF.

The chain couples TRBV5-1 to TRBJ1-2, with D tentatively TRBD1 (5 bases). This CDR3 is 13 amino acids long. Germline-derived CDR1 and CDR2 are SGHRS and YFSETQ. Trimming removed 0 bases from V and 8 bases from J, with 11 bases in between. The CDR3: CASSLESGTGYTF. CDR3 sequence (DNA): TGCGCCAGCAGCTTGGAATCCGGGACGGGCTACACCTTC.

This sequence joins TRBV9 and TRBJ2-1, with TRBD2 identical over 13 bases. This CDR3 is built from 17 residues. CDR1 is SGDLS, CDR2 YYNGEE, per germline. With 0 bases clipped from V and 7 bases from J, the junction kept 7 bases outside the gene matches. CDR3 nucleotide sequence: TGTGCCAGCAGCGTAGGCCCGGGACTAGCGGGATTAAATGAGCAGTTCTTC. This codes for CASSVGPGLAGLNEQFF.

A remark on this clone: Other DNA sequences in this specimen translate into the identical CDR3. The rearrangement links TRBV5-1 to TRBJ2-5; tentative D call: TRBD2 (6 bases). Between the trimmed V and J ends, which lost 0 bases and 2 bases, there was a span of 11 bases. Germline assignment: CDR1 SGHRS and CDR2 YFSETQ. The CDR3 runs to 15 residues. The CDR3 is CASSLAGTLQETQYF. CDR3 DNA sequence: TGCGCCAGCAGCTTGGCCGGGACTCTACAAGAGACCCAGTACTTC.

The V and J genes are TRBV5-1 and TRBJ2-5, with no clear D. Germline V gene data show CDR1 as SGHRS and CDR2 as YFSETQ. There are 15 residues in the CDR3. Trimming took 4 bases from V and 5 from J, leaving 18 bases between them. The CDR3 DNA follows: TGCGCCAGCAGCCGATCGGCGCCGGGTACGGAGACCCAGTACTTC. It codes for CASSRSAPGTETQYF.

J is TRBJ2-7 and V is TRBV28; tentative D call: TRBD2 (6 bases). CDR1 is MDHEN and CDR2 is SYDVKM in the germline V gene. The CDR3 consists of 16 residues. Trimming left V 8 bases short and J 0 bases short, with 20 bases between. The CDR3 loop is CASGVAGGTYSYEQYF. The CDR3 region has the DNA TGTGCCAGCGGAGTCGCAGGCGGGACCTACTCCTACGAGCAGTACTTC.

Worth noting for this clone: The sample contains more than one DNA sequence encoding this CDR3. The V call is TRBV6-6, the J call TRBJ2-7; 8 bases line up with TRBD2. The length of the CDR3 is 14 residues. J lost 0 bases, V lost 4 bases, and 2 bases had no gene match. CDR1 and CDR2 from the germline V gene are MNHNY and SVGAGI (reference sequence). The CDR3 sequence is CASSFSGSSYEQYF. CDR3 nucleotide sequence: TGTGCCAGCAGTTTCAGCGGGAGCTCCTACGAGCAGTACTTC.

The chain combines TRBV5-1 with TRBJ2-1; TRBD1 aligns across 8 bases. With 4 bases clipped from V and 8 bases from J, the junction kept 8 bases outside the gene matches. The germline V gene encodes CDR1 SGHRS and CDR2 YFSETQ. The CDR3 sequence is 14 residues long. The CDR3: CASSLLDRGDEQFF. CDR3 bases: TGCGCCAGCAGCCTCCTTGACAGGGGAGATGAGCAGTTCTTC.

This chain links TRBV5-4 with TRBJ1-2; D call uncertain. CDR1 SGHNT and CDR2 YYREEE come from the germline V gene (reference sequence). The CDR3 covers 14 residues. V lost 4 bases and J 4 bases, leaving 14 bases between the germline ends. The CDR3 nucleotides read TGTGCCAGCAGCCCTTCCCCGGATGGCTATGGCTACACCTTC. This codes for CASSPSPDGYGYTF.

The genes are TRBV5-1 and TRBJ2-3, with 9 bases identical to TRBD2. The germline CDR1 and CDR2 sequences are SGHRS and YFSETQ. The trim removed 0 bases at V and 0 bases at J, leaving 5 bases unmatched. CDR3 length: 17 residues. Here the CDR3 DNA reads TGCGCCAGCAGCTTGGGAGCCCTAGCGGGAAGCACAGATACGCAGTATTTT. It encodes CASSLGALAGSTDTQYF.

The CDR3 DNA is TGTGCCAGCGACTTGCAAACGCAAGAGACCCAGTACTTC. Translation gives CASDLQTQETQYF. The chain has TRBV2 and TRBJ2-5; no clear D gene. Germline CDR1 reads SNHLY; CDR2 reads FYNNEI. Between the trimmed V and J ends, which lost 8 bases and 2 bases, there was a span of 12 bases. This CDR3 is 13 amino acids long.

This clone appeared once. The CDR3 DNA follows: TGTGCCACCCGGCGGCGGGCAGTCGACTACGAGCAGTACTTC. Amino acids: CATRRRAVDYEQYF. The genes are TRBV18 and TRBJ2-7; TRBD2 might be the D (5 bases). Germline V CDR1 and CDR2: KGHSH, LQKENI. Deletions cut 10 bases from V and 3 bases from J, with 19 bases between. This CDR3 is built from 14 residues.

The chain recombines TRBV5-4 with TRBJ2-3, with 14 bases matching TRBD2. After removal of 4 bases from V and 0 bases from J, the junction contained 10 bases not matched to a gene. Germline V gene lookup returns CDR1 SGHNT and CDR2 YYREEE (reference sequence). The CDR3 is 19 amino acids. In DNA form, the CDR3 reads TGTGCCAGCAGCGCGACGGTGGGACTAGCGGGAGTGAGCACAGATACGCAGTATTTT. Amino acids: CASSATVGLAGVSTDTQYF.

This chain uses TRBV5-5 with TRBJ1-5, with TRBD1 as a possible D gene (5 bases). CDR3 length: 17 residues. Germline CDR1 and CDR2: SGHKS and YYEKEE (reference sequence). Trimming stripped 4 bases from V and 2 bases from J, with 19 bases between. CDR3 region: CASSQFGGLGGNQPQHF. The CDR3 nucleotides are TGTGCCAGCAGCCAGTTTGGGGGTCTAGGTGGCAATCAGCCCCAGCATTTT. Full variable domain (missing parts from reference TRBV5-5 and TRBJ1-5): DAGVTQSPTHLIKTRGQQVTLRCSPISGHKSVSWYQQVLGQGPQFIFQYYEKEERGRGNFPDRFSARQFPNYSSELNVNALLLGDSALYLCASSQFGGLGGNQPQHFGDGTRLSIL.

This chain links TRBV23-1 with TRBJ2-3; 9 bases agree with TRBD2. TRBV23-1 is filed as an ORF, its function uncertain. The length of the CDR3 is 17 residues. Trimming at V came to 3 bases and at J to 1 base, leaving 8 bases not matched to a gene. The CDR3 reads CASSHPCGRAGTDTQYF. The CDR3 DNA follows: TGCGCCAGCAGTCACCCCTGCGGGAGGGCGGGCACAGATACGCAGTATTTT.

The rearrangement uses TRBV5-5 and TRBJ2-7; 12 bases fit TRBD1. Losses at the gene ends were 4 bases for V and 2 bases for J; bases not matched to a gene: 7. This CDR3 region has 16 residues. Germline V CDR1 and CDR2: SGHKS, YYEKEE (reference sequence). The CDR3 DNA reads as TGTGCCAGCAGCCATTCTGGGACAGGGGGCCCCTACGAGCAGTACTTC. Translating it yields CASSHSGTGGPYEQYF.

The chain couples TRBV28 to TRBJ2-7, with 13 bases matching TRBD2. V lost 6 bases and J lost 0; bases outside the gene matches: 5. CDR3 length equals 16 residues. Looked up from germline, CDR1 is MDHEN and CDR2 is SYDVKM. The CDR3 protein is CASRTSGRPPSYEQYF. The CDR3 nucleotides read TGTGCCAGCAGGACTAGCGGGAGGCCCCCCTCCTACGAGCAGTACTTC. The full variable domain, its missing parts supplied by reference TRBV28 and TRBJ2-7, is DVKVTQSSRYLVKRTGEKVFLECVQDMDHENMFWYRQDPGLGLRLIYFSYDVKMKEKGDIPEGYSVSREKKERFSLILESASTNQTSMYLCASRTSGRPPSYEQYFGPGTRLTVT.

The chain employs TRBV2 and TRBJ1-1; D may be TRBD1 (5 bases). Per the germline V gene, CDR1 is SNHLY and CDR2 is FYNNEI. V lost 6 bases to trimming and J lost 3 bases, with 17 bases between them. CDR3 length: 15 amino acids. The DNA of the CDR3 is TGTGCCAGCAGAGGATCCCTGACAGCGGACACTGAAGCTTTCTTT. Its protein product is CASRGSLTADTEAFF.

This clone came up once. The V gene is TRBV5-1, the J gene TRBJ2-2; TRBD1 might be the D (5 bases). Germline V gene sequence: CDR1 SGHRS, CDR2 YFSETQ. Trimming pared 7 bases from V and 1 base from J, leaving 14 bases between. The CDR3 spans 15 residues. The CDR3 loop reads CASLPPGQNTGELFF. CDR3 nucleotide sequence: TGCGCCAGCCTACCACCCGGACAGAACACCGGGGAGCTGTTTTTT. Drawing the rest from reference TRBV5-1 and TRBJ2-2, the complete variable domain is KAGVTQTPRYLIKTRGQQVTLSCSPISGHRSVSWYQQTPGQGLQFLFEYFSETQRNKGNFPGRFSGRQFSNSRSEMNVSTLELGDSALYLCASLPPGQNTGELFFGEGSRLTVL.

The V and J genes are TRBV5-4 and TRBJ2-1; D may be TRBD2 (7 bases). Germline V gives CDR1 SGHNT, CDR2 YYREEE (reference sequence). The V and J ends lost 4 bases and 0 bases respectively, with 20 bases between them. The CDR3 extends over 18 amino acids. The CDR3 sequence: CASSRQGGATSSYNEQFF. DNA for the CDR3: TGTGCCAGCAGCCGCCAAGGGGGGGCGACAAGCTCCTACAATGAGCAGTTCTTC.

The chain carries TRBV18 and TRBJ2-2, with a tentative D call TRBD1 (6 bases). Trimming removed 2 bases at V and 2 bases at J, with 9 bases between. Per germline, CDR1 KGHSH and CDR2 LQKENI. The CDR3 is made up of 15 amino acids. CDR3 coding DNA: TGTGCCAGCTCACCAGGGGGCGTTAACACCGGGGAGCTGTTTTTT. Translation gives CASSPGGVNTGELFF.

This chain connects TRBV5-5 to TRBJ1-2; no clear D gene. Per the germline V gene, CDR1 is SGHKS and CDR2 is YYEKEE (reference sequence). CDR3 length: 12 amino acids. V lost 0 bases to trimming and J lost 6 bases, with 6 bases between them. The CDR3 coding sequence is TGTGCCAGCAGCTTGGGAGGGAATGGCTACACCTTC. Its translation: CASSLGGNGYTF.